This T cell receptor (beta chain) is drawn from a study of T cell responses to AZD1222 COVID-19 vaccine. Clones were sequenced by immunoSEQ multiplex PCR, and TCRdb holds only the in-frame ones, with some missing. The data contain 160,000 or so clones, approximately 94% of them singletons. V dropped 7 bases and J dropped 8; count of bases not matched to a gene: 9. This CDR3 spans 14 amino acids. The germline gives CDR1 SGHRS, CDR2 YFSETQ. Material: peripheral blood, obtained on day 0 of AZD1222 vaccination. This clonotype originated in an adult in good health. V usage is TRBV5-1 and J usage is TRBJ2-1; 10 nucleotides match TRBD2. Written as DNA, the CDR3 is TGCGCCAGCGGGGCTAGCGGGAGAATGGATGAGCAGTTCTTC. This sequence encodes CASGASGRMDEQFF.